This TCR beta chain was sequenced during a study of CD8 T cells in ankylosing spondylitis. Whole-study findings and limits: Peripheral blood samples showed relatively rare disease-linked clones, and these clones were CD8+. It appeared that ankylosing spondylitis blood was characterized by a TCR beta motif of eight highly homologous variants.

This clonotype was detected ten times or more. Its antigen is currently unknown. Germline V gene sequence: CDR1 MGHRA, CDR2 YSYEKL. V was pared by 3 bases and J by 5 bases, with 19 bases between. The length of the CDR3 is 16 residues. One entry per CDR3 protein, called by TCRdb with MiXCR from the 5' RACE reads. The sample has about 510,000 distinct CDR3 sequences; approximately 5% are singletons. This chain uses TRBV4-1 with TRBJ1-2, with a possible D match to TRBD1 (6 bases). The source is a male donor with ankylosing spondylitis. The sequenced sample was blood, either unsorted or a sorted T cell fraction (not recorded which). CDR3 sequence reads: CASSQDGTILFYGYTF. The CDR3 nucleotides read TGCGCCAGCAGCCAGGACGGGACAATCCTATTTTATGGCTACACCTTC.